Below are 32 T cell receptor beta chains sequenced from a single sample in a study of control samples from healthy donors and cancer patients. Some clones are missing from TCRdb's copy, which holds only in-frame ones; the method was immunoSEQ multiplex PCR. The table records around 64,000 clones, roughly 89% of them present only once. Sequencing used PBMCs. The origin of the receptors is a man in his 60s with colorectal cancer.

This chain uses TRBV19 with TRBJ1-4; 7 bases align to TRBD1. The V segment lost 2 bases and the J segment 8 bases; nucleotides outside the gene matches: 8. Germline-derived CDR1 and CDR2 are LNHDA and SQIVND (reference sequence). There are 15 residues in the CDR3. The CDR3 DNA is TGTGCCAGTAGTATAAAGGGGGCGGACAGGGAAAAACTGTTTTTT. Protein product: CASSIKGADREKLFF.

The chain has TRBV19 and TRBJ2-1; 11 positions match TRBD2. Germline V gene data show CDR1 as LNHDA and CDR2 as SQIVND (reference sequence). V lost 7 bases to trimming and J lost 7 bases; unmatched junction nucleotides: 9. The CDR3 loop spans 15 amino acids. This chain's CDR3 is CASTGLAEKRNEQFF. In DNA form, the CDR3 reads TGTGCCAGTACGGGACTAGCGGAAAAACGGAATGAGCAGTTCTTC.

V usage is TRBV7-2 and J usage is TRBJ2-7, with 11 bases fitting TRBD1. Germline CDR1 and CDR2: SGHTA and FQGNSA. The length of the CDR3 is 16 residues. J lost 2 bases, V lost 2 bases, and 5 bases had no gene match. DNA for the CDR3: TGTGCCAGCAGCTTACCCGGACAGGGGGCCCCCTACGAGCAGTACTTC. Translating it yields CASSLPGQGAPYEQYF.

Of note for this clone: One end of the junction does not line up with germline, which may come from a read error. V usage is TRBV10-3 and J usage is TRBJ2-7; 9 bases agree with TRBD2. From germline, CDR1 is ENHRY and CDR2 SYGVKD. This CDR3 has 14 residues. DNA of the CDR3: TGTGCCACCAGTCAGCGGGGGGACTCCTACGAGCAGTACTTC. Translation gives CATSQRGDSYEQYF.

The chain uses TRBV27 and TRBJ2-7; 8 bases line up with TRBD1. The CDR3 is made up of 14 amino acids. Losses at the gene ends were 6 bases for V and 2 bases for J; bases not matched to a gene: 6. CDR1 and CDR2 from the germline V gene are MNHEY and SMNVEV (reference sequence). The CDR3 sequence: CASRQRGQAYEQYF. The CDR3 DNA is TGTGCCAGCAGGCAGAGGGGACAGGCCTACGAGCAGTACTTC.

The CDR3: CASSQGPGTGAHEQYF. As DNA, the CDR3 is TGTGCCAGCAGCCAAGGCCCTGGGACAGGGGCTCACGAGCAGTACTTC. The rearrangement joins TRBV4-2 to TRBJ2-7; 10 positions agree with TRBD1. Germline trimming cut 1 base from V and 5 bases from J; bases unmatched to any gene: 8. This CDR3 has 16 amino acids. CDR1 LGHNA and CDR2 YNFKEQ come from the germline V gene.

The sample holds a few counts of this clone. The chain has TRBV3-1 (or the pseudogene TRBV3-2) and TRBJ1-4; D is undetermined. Germline-derived CDR1 and CDR2 are LGHDT and YNNKEL (reference sequence). The CDR3 sequence is 19 residues long. V lost 1 base, J lost 4 bases, and 22 bases lay in between. This CDR3 is CASSQGRRVGGRSNEKLFF. The DNA of the CDR3 is TGTGCCAGCAGCCAAGGCCGCCGTGTAGGAGGGCGGAGTAATGAAAAACTGTTTTTT.

V usage is TRBV6-5 and J usage is TRBJ2-1; maybe TRBD1 (6 bases). Germline CDR1 is MNHEY and CDR2 is SVGAGI. This CDR3 contains 14 residues. V was trimmed by 7 bases and J by 4 bases, leaving 14 bases between them. CDR3 sequence reads: CASTFGQIYNEQFF. The CDR3 coding sequence is TGTGCCAGCACTTTCGGACAGATATACAATGAGCAGTTCTTC.

This rearrangement joins TRBV5-1 to TRBJ1-6, with D tentatively TRBD1 (6 bases). The CDR3 is 15 amino acids. Deletions cut 0 bases from V and 7 bases from J, with 11 bases between. Germline V lookup: CDR1 SGHRS, CDR2 YFSETQ. The CDR3 DNA is TGCGCCAGCAGCTTGGGGGATACAGGGAATTCACCCCTCCACTTT. The encoded protein is CASSLGDTGNSPLHF.

V gene TRBV5-1 combines with J gene TRBJ2-7; 8 bases match TRBD1. V trimming: 2 bases; J trimming: 6 bases; junction bases outside the gene matches: 13. CDR3 length equals 16 residues. Germline V gene lookup returns CDR1 SGHRS and CDR2 YFSETQ. The CDR3 DNA follows: TGCGCCAGCAGCTTTCGTGGGGGAACTGGGACAGGCGAGCAGTACTTC. This encodes CASSFRGGTGTGEQYF.

This clone was found a few times. The genes are TRBV9 and TRBJ1-5; no clear D. The CDR3 is 14 residues long. V lost 4 bases, J lost 0 bases, and 8 bases lay in between. Germline CDR1 SGDLS, CDR2 YYNGEE. The CDR3, as DNA: TGTGCCAGCAGCTTGGACGGTAGCAATCAGCCCCAGCATTTT. It translates to CASSLDGSNQPQHF.

Points on this clone: Other nucleotide sequences from this sample produce the same CDR3. The V gene is TRBV5-1, the J gene TRBJ1-1, with 10 bases matching TRBD1. This CDR3 is built from 16 residues. Unmatched junction bases numbered 16, after V lost 3 bases and J lost 11 bases. Germline CDR1 and CDR2: SGHRS and YFSETQ. The chain's CDR3 is CASSSGQGGGSGTAFF. The CDR3 nucleotides are TGCGCCAGCAGCTCCGGACAGGGGGGTGGATCGGGGACGGCTTTCTTT.

The V call is TRBV5-4, the J call TRBJ2-7; 11 positions agree with TRBD2. V lost 4 bases to trimming and J lost 2 bases; unmatched junction nucleotides: 5. CDR1 and CDR2 from the germline V gene are SGHNT and YYREEE (reference sequence). The CDR3 is made up of 15 amino acids. The CDR3 protein is CASSEGTSGAYEQYF. The CDR3 DNA follows: TGTGCCAGCAGCGAGGGGACTAGCGGAGCCTACGAGCAGTACTTC.

The chain employs TRBV4-1 and TRBJ1-3; TRBD1 aligns across 8 bases. Per germline, CDR1 MGHRA and CDR2 YSYEKL. Trimming took 1 base from V and 0 from J; bases not matched to a gene: 5. The CDR3 totals 17 residues. CDR3 region: CASSQGAGGSSGNTIYF. CDR3 DNA: TGCGCCAGCAGCCAAGGGGCAGGGGGCTCCTCTGGAAACACCATATATTTT.

The chain employs TRBV7-2 and TRBJ1-4; no firm D call. Germline V gives CDR1 SGHTA, CDR2 FQGNSA. The CDR3 totals 14 residues. V gave up 5 bases and J gave up 5 bases, with 12 bases separating them. CDR3 sequence: CASSPAAVNEKLFF. CDR3 DNA: TGTGCCAGCAGCCCGGCGGCGGTAAATGAAAAACTGTTTTTT.

The chain has TRBV28 and TRBJ1-5; perhaps TRBD1 as D (6 bases). The CDR3 is 12 residues long. Germline CDR1 reads MDHEN; CDR2 reads SYDVKM. The V gene lost 6 bases and the J gene lost 8 bases, with 11 bases spanning the gap. CDR3 nucleotides: TGTGCCAGCAGGGAGGGGGGTAAGCCCCAGCATTTT. Protein sequence: CASREGGKPQHF.

A word on this clone: Other nucleotide sequences in the sample specify the same CDR3. The CDR3 DNA follows: TGTGCCAGCAGAGACAGTACAACCTACGACCGAGCTTTCTTT. Protein sequence: CASRDSTTYDRAFF. This chain joins TRBV2 and TRBJ1-1, with D perhaps matching TRBD1 (5 bases). CDR3 length: 14 amino acids. Trimming removed 6 bases at V and 10 bases at J, with 21 bases between. Germline V gene sequence: CDR1 SNHLY, CDR2 FYNNEI.

The chain combines TRBV6-5 with TRBJ2-5, with 8 bases matching TRBD1. This CDR3 has 16 amino acids. V dropped 1 base and J dropped 5; count of bases not matched to a gene: 9. Germline CDR1 is MNHEY and CDR2 is SVGAGI. The CDR3 DNA follows: TGTGCCAGCAGTTACTTCGGACAGGGATGGAAGGAGACCCAGTACTTC. Encoded protein: CASSYFGQGWKETQYF.

The gene calls are TRBV2 and TRBJ2-1, with 8 bases aligning to TRBD1. The CDR3 extends over 15 amino acids. The trim removed 8 bases at V and 3 bases at J, leaving 9 bases unmatched. Germline CDR1 reads SNHLY; CDR2 reads FYNNEI. CDR3 sequence: CASPRYGQGYNEQFF. CDR3 DNA: TGTGCCAGCCCCCGTTACGGACAGGGCTACAATGAGCAGTTCTTC.

The V call is TRBV29-1, the J call TRBJ2-4, with D possibly matching TRBD2 (6 bases). There are 13 residues in the CDR3. V was trimmed by 5 bases and J by 7 bases, leaving 15 bases between them. CDR1 SQVTM and CDR2 ANQGSEA come from the germline V gene. The CDR3 protein is CSVPYGLANIQYF. In DNA form, the CDR3 reads TGCAGCGTTCCTTACGGGCTAGCGAACATTCAGTACTTC.

The V gene is TRBV5-1, the J gene TRBJ1-2; tentative D call: TRBD1 (6 bases). Trimming took 4 bases from V and 4 from J, leaving 17 bases between them. This CDR3 region has 15 residues. Germline values: CDR1 SGHRS, CDR2 YFSETQ. This CDR3 reads CASSPGIGGSYGYTF. CDR3 bases: TGCGCCAGCAGCCCGGGGATCGGGGGCTCCTATGGCTACACCTTC.

CDR3 residues: CASSRRSKGEMNTEAFF. Written as DNA, the CDR3 is TGTGCCAGCAGCCGGAGGAGCAAGGGGGAGATGAACACTGAAGCTTTCTTT. The V call is TRBV3-1 (or the pseudogene TRBV3-2), the J call TRBJ1-1; weak D call: TRBD1 (6 bases). CDR3 length equals 17 residues. The germline V and J ends were trimmed by 4 bases and 0 bases, with 18 bases remaining between them. Germline CDR1 is LGHDT and CDR2 is YNNKEL (reference sequence).

This chain uses TRBV15 with TRBJ2-2; D unresolved. This CDR3 has 15 residues. Germline CDR1 reads LNHNV; CDR2 reads YYDKDF (reference sequence). V lost 0 bases, J lost 6 bases, and 11 bases lay in between. The chain's CDR3 is CATSRDLTAAGELFF. The CDR3 bases are TGTGCCACCAGCAGAGATCTCACCGCGGCCGGGGAGCTGTTTTTT.

This sequence joins TRBV7-6 and TRBJ1-1, with 9 bases aligning to TRBD1. The germline V gene has CDR1 SGHVS and CDR2 FNYEAQ. This CDR3 spans 16 amino acids. V lost 5 bases to trimming and J lost 5 bases; unmatched junction nucleotides: 12. This CDR3 is CASSASPSGTGTEAFF. CDR3 coding DNA: TGTGCCAGCAGCGCTAGCCCCTCCGGGACAGGGACTGAAGCTTTCTTT. The full variable domain, in which reference TRBV7-6 and TRBJ1-1 provide the parts outside the CDR3, is GAGVSQSPRYKVTKRGQDVALRCDPISGHVSLYWYRQALGQGPEFLTYFNYEAQQDKSGLPNDRFSAERPEGSISTLTIQRTEQRDSAMYRCASSASPSGTGTEAFFGQGTRLTVV.

The DNA of the CDR3 is TGTGCCAGCAGCTTAGCGGCGGACTACAATGAGCAGTTCTTC. Encoded protein: CASSLAADYNEQFF. The gene calls are TRBV11-2 and TRBJ2-1; D is unresolved. With 1 base removed from V and 3 bases from J, the gap between germline ends came to 7 bases. CDR1 is SGHAT and CDR2 is FQNNGV in the germline V gene. The CDR3 totals 14 residues.

V gene TRBV18 combines with J gene TRBJ1-4, with TRBD1 matching over 7 bases. Germline CDR1 is KGHSH and CDR2 is LQKENI. CDR3 length: 15 residues. V lost 1 base, J lost 7 bases, and 6 bases stayed unmatched. The CDR3 DNA reads as TGTGCCAGCTCACCACAGGGGGCTCGGGGTGAAAAACTGTTTTTT. It encodes CASSPQGARGEKLFF.

J is TRBJ2-7 and V is TRBV7-7; 8 bases agree with TRBD1. With V trimmed by 4 bases and J by 6 bases, 8 bases remained unmatched. The CDR3 runs 14 residues. Per germline, CDR1 SSHAT and CDR2 FNYEAQ (reference sequence). The CDR3 sequence is CASSYRQGSVEQYF. CDR3 bases: TGTGCCAGCAGCTATCGACAGGGGAGCGTCGAGCAGTACTTC.

The chain links TRBV10-2 to TRBJ1-3; 7 nucleotides align to TRBD1. V lost 6 bases and J lost 0; bases outside the gene matches: 8. The CDR3 consists of 16 residues. CDR1 and CDR2 from the germline V gene are WSHSY and SAAADI. CDR3 region: CASRDRGQPSGNTIYF. CDR3 DNA: TGCGCCAGCAGAGACCGGGGACAGCCCTCTGGAAACACCATATATTTT.

J is TRBJ2-7 and V is TRBV9, with D perhaps TRBD2 (7 bases). The CDR3 is made up of 16 amino acids. Trimming pared 0 bases from V and 3 bases from J, leaving 16 bases between. CDR1 and CDR2 (germline): SGDLS, YYNGEE. CDR3 residues: CASSVEGGSGYYEQYF. The CDR3 coding sequence is TGTGCCAGCAGCGTAGAGGGGGGGTCAGGTTACTACGAGCAGTACTTC.

This chain joins TRBV2 and TRBJ2-2; no firm D call. Trimming shortened V by 2 bases and J by 1 base, and 5 bases separated the two germline ends. Germline CDR1 reads SNHLY; CDR2 reads FYNNEI. There are 14 residues in the CDR3. CDR3 bases: TGTGCCAGCAGTGAATTCAGGAACACCGGGGAGCTGTTTTTT. Its protein product is CASSEFRNTGELFF.

DNA for the CDR3: TGTGCCAGCAGCTCCGGCGGGGGGCATCCAACCTACGAGCAGTACTTC. The encoded protein is CASSSGGGHPTYEQYF. This rearrangement joins TRBV7-2 to TRBJ2-7, with 8 bases matching TRBD2. The CDR3 covers 16 residues. Germline values: CDR1 SGHTA, CDR2 FQGNSA. V shed 4 bases, J shed 2 bases, and the junction held 10 bases outside the gene matches.

This chain connects TRBV4-3 to TRBJ2-7, with unresolved D. V was cut by 2 bases and J by 6 bases, with 8 bases left in between. CDR3 length equals 12 residues. The germline CDR1 and CDR2 sequences are LGHNA and YSLEER. The CDR3, as DNA: TGCGCCAGCAGCCAATTAGGCGGCGAGCAGTACTTC. Translation: CASSQLGGEQYF.